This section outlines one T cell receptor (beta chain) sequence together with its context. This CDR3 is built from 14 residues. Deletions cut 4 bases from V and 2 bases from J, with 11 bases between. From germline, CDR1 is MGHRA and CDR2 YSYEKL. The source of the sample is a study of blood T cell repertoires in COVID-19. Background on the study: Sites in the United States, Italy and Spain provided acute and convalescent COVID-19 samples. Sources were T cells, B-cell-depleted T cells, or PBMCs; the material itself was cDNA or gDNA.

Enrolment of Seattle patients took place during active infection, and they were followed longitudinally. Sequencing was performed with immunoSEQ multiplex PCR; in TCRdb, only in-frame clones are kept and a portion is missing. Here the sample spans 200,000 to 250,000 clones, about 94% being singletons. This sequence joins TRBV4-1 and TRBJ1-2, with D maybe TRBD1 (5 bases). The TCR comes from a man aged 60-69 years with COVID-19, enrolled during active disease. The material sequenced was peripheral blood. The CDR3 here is CASSLGALNYGYTF. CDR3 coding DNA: TGCGCCAGCAGCCTAGGGGCACTAAACTATGGCTACACCTTC.